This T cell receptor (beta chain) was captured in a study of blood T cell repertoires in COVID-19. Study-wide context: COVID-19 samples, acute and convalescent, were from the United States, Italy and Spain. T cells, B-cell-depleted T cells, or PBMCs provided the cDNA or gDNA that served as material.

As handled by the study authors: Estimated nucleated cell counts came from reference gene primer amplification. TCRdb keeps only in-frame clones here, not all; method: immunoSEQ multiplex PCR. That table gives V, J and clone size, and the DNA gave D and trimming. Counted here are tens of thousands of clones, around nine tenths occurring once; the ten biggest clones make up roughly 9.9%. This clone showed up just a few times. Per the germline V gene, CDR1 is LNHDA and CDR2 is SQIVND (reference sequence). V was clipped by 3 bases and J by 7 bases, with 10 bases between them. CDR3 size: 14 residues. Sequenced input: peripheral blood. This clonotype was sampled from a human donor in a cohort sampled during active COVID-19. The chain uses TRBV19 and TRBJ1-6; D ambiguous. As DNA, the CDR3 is TGTGCCAGTAGTATCGCCAGTTCCAATTCACCCCTCCACTTT. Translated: CASSIASSNSPLHF.